A selection of T cell receptor beta chains follows, all from one sample in a study of cytomegalovirus exposure and HLA in healthy donors. TCRdb keeps only in-frame clones here, not all; method: immunoSEQ multiplex PCR. The sample consists of about 130,000 clones, around 77% of them appearing once. The specimen sequenced was PBMCs. Receptors originate from a woman aged 45-60 years in good health and CMV-seronegative. Each CDR3 is given with its conserved first and last residue. Fields, in order: CDR3 protein, CDR3 DNA, J gene, clone size, CDR3 length, D gene, V gene. A D gene is named only where the DNA matches it firmly. Only some rows state a clone size, as once, few, many or a class for expanded clones.

CDR3 protein: CASTAGWALAGNTIYF
CDR3 DNA: TGTGCCAGCACCGCGGGCTGGGCGTTAGCTGGAAACACCATATATTTT
J gene: TRBJ1-3
clone size: -
CDR3 length: 16
D gene: -
V gene: TRBV7-9

CDR3 protein: CASRPTSGTWRSYEQYF
CDR3 DNA: TGTGCCAGCAGGCCGACTAGCGGGACTTGGCGCTCCTACGAGCAGTACTTC
J gene: TRBJ2-7
clone size: -
CDR3 length: 17
D gene: TRBD2
V gene: TRBV27

CDR3 protein: CASSLVQGARDEQFF
CDR3 DNA: TGCGCCAGCAGCTTGGTACAGGGGGCGCGTGATGAGCAGTTCTTC
J gene: TRBJ2-1
clone size: once
CDR3 length: 15
D gene: TRBD1
V gene: TRBV5-1

CDR3 protein: CASSWEGTSSVYGYTF
CDR3 DNA: TGTGCCAGCAGCTGGGAGGGGACGTCGTCTGTTTATGGCTACACCTTC
J gene: TRBJ1-2
clone size: -
CDR3 length: 16
D gene: -
V gene: TRBV27

CDR3 protein: CASSSTGNPAEAFF
CDR3 DNA: TGTGCCAGTAGTTCTACAGGGAATCCCGCTGAAGCTTTCTTT
J gene: TRBJ1-1
clone size: -
CDR3 length: 14
D gene: -
V gene: TRBV19

CDR3 protein: CASTELAANFYEQYF
CDR3 DNA: TGTGCCAGCACTGAACTAGCGGCGAACTTTTACGAGCAGTACTTC
J gene: TRBJ2-7
clone size: -
CDR3 length: 15
D gene: TRBD2
V gene: TRBV6-6

CDR3 protein: CASRETGTGLFSYEQYF
CDR3 DNA: TGTGCCAGCAGAGAAACCGGGACAGGATTATTCTCCTACGAGCAGTACTTC
J gene: TRBJ2-7
clone size: -
CDR3 length: 17
D gene: TRBD1
V gene: TRBV6-1

CDR3 protein: CASSFGQGPSIYGYTF
CDR3 DNA: TGTGCCAGTAGTTTTGGTCAGGGCCCCTCTATCTATGGCTACACCTTC
J gene: TRBJ1-2
clone size: -
CDR3 length: 16
D gene: -
V gene: TRBV19

CDR3 protein: CSGTPSSGNTIYF
CDR3 DNA: TGCAGCGGGACACCGAGCTCTGGAAACACCATATATTTT
J gene: TRBJ1-3
clone size: -
CDR3 length: 13
D gene: -
V gene: TRBV29-1

CDR3 protein: CASSQGGGYYEQYF
CDR3 DNA: TGTGCCAGCAGCCAAGGGGGGGGGTACTACGAGCAGTACTTC
J gene: TRBJ2-7
clone size: once
CDR3 length: 14
D gene: -
V gene: TRBV7-3

CDR3 protein: CASSPPGNEQFF
CDR3 DNA: TGTGCCAGCAGTCCCCCGGGGAATGAGCAGTTCTTC
J gene: TRBJ2-1
clone size: -
CDR3 length: 12
D gene: -
V gene: TRBV6-5

CDR3 protein: CASSVGQGGGKETQYF
CDR3 DNA: TGCGCCAGCAGCGTGGGACAGGGAGGAGGAAAAGAGACCCAGTACTTC
J gene: TRBJ2-5
clone size: -
CDR3 length: 16
D gene: TRBD1
V gene: TRBV5-1

CDR3 protein: CSVGPQGPDTQYF
CDR3 DNA: TGCAGCGTTGGACCGCAGGGGCCAGATACGCAGTATTTT
J gene: TRBJ2-3
clone size: -
CDR3 length: 13
D gene: -
V gene: TRBV29-1

CDR3 protein: CASSESIFTGELFF
CDR3 DNA: TGCGCCAGCAGTGAGTCAATATTCACCGGGGAGCTGTTTTTT
J gene: TRBJ2-2
clone size: -
CDR3 length: 14
D gene: -
V gene: TRBV10-2

CDR3 protein: CASSLAGQGTDTQYF
CDR3 DNA: TGTGCCAGCAGCTTGGCAGGACAGGGGACAGATACGCAGTATTTT
J gene: TRBJ2-3
clone size: -
CDR3 length: 15
D gene: TRBD1
V gene: TRBV5-4

CDR3 protein: CASSWGQGALGYGYTF
CDR3 DNA: TGTGCCAGCAGTTGGGGACAGGGGGCCTTAGGGTATGGCTACACCTTC
J gene: TRBJ1-2
clone size: -
CDR3 length: 16
D gene: TRBD1
V gene: TRBV27

CDR3 protein: CASSPAASGSFPHNEQFF
CDR3 DNA: TGCGCCAGCTCCCCGGCGGCTAGCGGGAGTTTCCCCCACAATGAGCAGTTCTTC
J gene: TRBJ2-1
clone size: -
CDR3 length: 18
D gene: TRBD2
V gene: TRBV10-2

CDR3 protein: CASSATGETQYF
CDR3 DNA: TGTGCCAGCAGCGCTACAGGAGAGACCCAGTACTTC
J gene: TRBJ2-5
clone size: few
CDR3 length: 12
D gene: -
V gene: TRBV6-1

CDR3 protein: CASRIDRASNQPQHF
CDR3 DNA: TGTGCCAGTAGAATAGACAGGGCTAGCAATCAGCCCCAGCATTTT
J gene: TRBJ1-5
clone size: -
CDR3 length: 15
D gene: TRBD1
V gene: TRBV19

CDR3 protein: CASSNRGYSYEQYF
CDR3 DNA: TGTGCCAGCAGCAACAGGGGATACTCCTACGAGCAGTACTTC
J gene: TRBJ2-7
clone size: -
CDR3 length: 14
D gene: TRBD1
V gene: TRBV28

CDR3 protein: CSVDGTLSSGANVLTF
CDR3 DNA: TGCAGCGTTGATGGGACTCTGAGCTCTGGGGCCAACGTCCTGACTTTC
J gene: TRBJ2-6
clone size: -
CDR3 length: 16
D gene: -
V gene: TRBV29-1

CDR3 protein: CAIQSGVREKLFF
CDR3 DNA: TGTGCCATCCAATCAGGGGTCAGAGAAAAACTGTTTTTT
J gene: TRBJ1-4
clone size: -
CDR3 length: 13
D gene: -
V gene: TRBV28

CDR3 protein: CASSYTGGADGYTF
CDR3 DNA: TGTGCCAGCAGTTATACAGGGGGCGCAGATGGCTACACCTTC
J gene: TRBJ1-2
clone size: -
CDR3 length: 14
D gene: TRBD1
V gene: TRBV6-5

CDR3 protein: CASSPGPYNEQFF
CDR3 DNA: TGTGCCAGCAGTCCGGGTCCCTACAATGAGCAGTTCTTC
J gene: TRBJ2-1
clone size: -
CDR3 length: 13
D gene: -
V gene: TRBV6-4

CDR3 protein: CSVSGTEVRGYTF
CDR3 DNA: TGCAGCGTGTCCGGGACAGAGGTCCGGGGCTACACCTTC
J gene: TRBJ1-2
clone size: -
CDR3 length: 13
D gene: TRBD1
V gene: TRBV29-1

CDR3 protein: CASSPWGGTHNEQFF
CDR3 DNA: TGTGCCAGCAGTCCCTGGGGGGGGACCCACAATGAGCAGTTCTTC
J gene: TRBJ2-1
clone size: -
CDR3 length: 15
D gene: TRBD2
V gene: TRBV2

CDR3 protein: CASSSWTGRAGELFF
CDR3 DNA: TGCGCCAGCAGCTCCTGGACAGGGCGGGCCGGGGAGCTGTTTTTT
J gene: TRBJ2-2
clone size: few
CDR3 length: 15
D gene: TRBD1
V gene: TRBV4-3

CDR3 protein: CSVGARLNYEQYF
CDR3 DNA: TGCAGCGTTGGAGCCCGACTAAACTACGAGCAGTACTTC
J gene: TRBJ2-7
clone size: -
CDR3 length: 13
D gene: -
V gene: TRBV29-1

CDR3 protein: CASSQEGTGGTDTQYF
CDR3 DNA: TGTGCCAGCAGCCAAGAGGGGACAGGGGGCACAGATACGCAGTATTTT
J gene: TRBJ2-3
clone size: -
CDR3 length: 16
D gene: TRBD1
V gene: TRBV4-2

CDR3 protein: CASSPAGKCTEAFF
CDR3 DNA: TGTGCCAGCAGCCCGGCAGGGAAGTGCACTGAAGCTTTCTTT
J gene: TRBJ1-1
clone size: -
CDR3 length: 14
D gene: -
V gene: TRBV21-1

CDR3 protein: CASSPQGNEQFF
CDR3 DNA: TGTGCCAGCAGTCCACAGGGTAATGAGCAGTTCTTC
J gene: TRBJ2-1
clone size: -
CDR3 length: 12
D gene: -
V gene: TRBV7-9

CDR3 protein: CASSLWGDDNEQFF
CDR3 DNA: TGTGCCAGCAGCCTTTGGGGGGACGACAATGAGCAGTTCTTC
J gene: TRBJ2-1
clone size: -
CDR3 length: 14
D gene: -
V gene: TRBV7-9

CDR3 protein: CASSVRLAEPTDTQYF
CDR3 DNA: TGTGCCAGCAGCGTAAGGCTAGCGGAACCCACAGATACGCAGTATTTT
J gene: TRBJ2-3
clone size: -
CDR3 length: 16
D gene: TRBD2
V gene: TRBV9

CDR3 protein: CASSGRQGRYEQYF
CDR3 DNA: TGTGCCAGCAGTGGACGACAGGGGCGCTACGAGCAGTACTTC
J gene: TRBJ2-7
clone size: -
CDR3 length: 14
D gene: TRBD1
V gene: TRBV27

CDR3 protein: CASSSPGQGYEQYF
CDR3 DNA: TGTGCCAGTAGTTCACCGGGACAGGGATACGAGCAGTACTTC
J gene: TRBJ2-7
clone size: few
CDR3 length: 14
D gene: TRBD1
V gene: TRBV19

CDR3 protein: CASEQGAGEQYF
CDR3 DNA: TGTGCCAGCGAACAGGGGGCGGGCGAGCAGTACTTC
J gene: TRBJ2-7
clone size: -
CDR3 length: 12
D gene: TRBD1
V gene: TRBV7-8

CDR3 protein: CASSLTGTTHFWYF
CDR3 DNA: TGTGCCAGCAGTCTTACAGGGACTACCCATTTTTGGTACTTC
J gene: TRBJ2-7
clone size: few
CDR3 length: 14
D gene: -
V gene: TRBV6-5

CDR3 protein: CASSLKFGGEPDEQFF
CDR3 DNA: TGTGCCAGCAGCTTAAAATTCGGCGGGGAACCCGATGAGCAGTTCTTC
J gene: TRBJ2-1
clone size: once
CDR3 length: 16
D gene: -
V gene: TRBV7-9

CDR3 protein: CASSQVGAGRKPQHF
CDR3 DNA: TGTGCCAGCAGCCAAGTCGGGGCAGGGAGGAAGCCCCAGCATTTT
J gene: TRBJ1-5
clone size: -
CDR3 length: 15
D gene: -
V gene: TRBV4-2

CDR3 protein: CASSLGTTYNEQFF
CDR3 DNA: TGCGCCAGCAGCTTGGGGACTACATACAATGAGCAGTTCTTC
J gene: TRBJ2-1
clone size: -
CDR3 length: 14
D gene: -
V gene: TRBV5-1

CDR3 protein: CSALTADTQYF
CDR3 DNA: TGCAGTGCCCTCACAGCAGATACGCAGTATTTT
J gene: TRBJ2-3
clone size: -
CDR3 length: 11
D gene: -
V gene: TRBV20-1

CDR3 protein: CASSLPVQRGNTDTQYF
CDR3 DNA: TGTGCCAGCAGCCTACCGGTTCAGCGTGGTAACACAGATACGCAGTATTTT
J gene: TRBJ2-3
clone size: few
CDR3 length: 17
D gene: -
V gene: TRBV5-4

CDR3 protein: CASSATGQGQPQHF
CDR3 DNA: TGTGCCAGCAGCGCAACGGGACAGGGCCAGCCCCAGCATTTT
J gene: TRBJ1-5
clone size: -
CDR3 length: 14
D gene: TRBD1
V gene: TRBV9

CDR3 protein: CASRPGTGATGELFF
CDR3 DNA: TGTGCCAGCAGGCCCGGGACAGGGGCCACCGGGGAGCTGTTTTTT
J gene: TRBJ2-2
clone size: -
CDR3 length: 15
D gene: TRBD1
V gene: TRBV2

CDR3 protein: CASGLTGLPEGNEQFF
CDR3 DNA: TGTGCTAGTGGTTTGACAGGACTACCGGAGGGGAATGAGCAGTTCTTC
J gene: TRBJ2-1
clone size: -
CDR3 length: 16
D gene: -
V gene: TRBV12-5

CDR3 protein: CAWKGQGNQPQHF
CDR3 DNA: TGTGCCTGGAAGGGGCAGGGCAATCAGCCCCAGCATTTT
J gene: TRBJ1-5
clone size: -
CDR3 length: 13
D gene: -
V gene: TRBV30

CDR3 protein: CASSETGRGETQYF
CDR3 DNA: TGTGCCAGCAGTGAGACGGGGCGGGGGGAGACCCAGTACTTC
J gene: TRBJ2-5
clone size: -
CDR3 length: 14
D gene: TRBD2
V gene: TRBV6-1

CDR3 protein: CASSLQGRDRDYTF
CDR3 DNA: TGTGCCAGCAGCTTGCAGGGGCGCGACCGCGACTACACCTTC
J gene: TRBJ1-2
clone size: once
CDR3 length: 14
D gene: -
V gene: TRBV5-6

CDR3 protein: CASSEAPVVYGYTF
CDR3 DNA: TGTGCCAGCAGTGAAGCGCCCGTAGTCTATGGCTACACCTTC
J gene: TRBJ1-2
clone size: few
CDR3 length: 14
D gene: -
V gene: TRBV2

CDR3 protein: CASRIQGAKNEQFF
CDR3 DNA: TGTGCCAGCAGGATACAGGGGGCTAAAAATGAGCAGTTCTTC
J gene: TRBJ2-1
clone size: -
CDR3 length: 14
D gene: TRBD1
V gene: TRBV6-6

CDR3 protein: CSVAYRDDYGYTF
CDR3 DNA: TGCAGCGTTGCCTACAGGGATGACTATGGCTACACCTTC
J gene: TRBJ1-2
clone size: -
CDR3 length: 13
D gene: -
V gene: TRBV29-1

CDR3 protein: CAWTEGSTEAFF
CDR3 DNA: TGTGCCTGGACGGAAGGGAGCACTGAAGCTTTCTTT
J gene: TRBJ1-1
clone size: -
CDR3 length: 12
D gene: -
V gene: TRBV30

CDR3 protein: CASSLGWEDEQFF
CDR3 DNA: TGTGCCAGCAGTTTAGGTTGGGAGGATGAGCAGTTCTTC
J gene: TRBJ2-1
clone size: -
CDR3 length: 13
D gene: -
V gene: TRBV27

CDR3 protein: CSSSFSGEPQHF
CDR3 DNA: TGTTCCAGCAGCTTCTCAGGGGAGCCCCAGCATTTT
J gene: TRBJ1-5
clone size: -
CDR3 length: 12
D gene: -
V gene: TRBV7-9

CDR3 protein: CASSQTTGLGATNEKLFF
CDR3 DNA: TGTGCCAGCTCTCAGACAACAGGTCTTGGGGCAACTAATGAAAAACTGTTTTTT
J gene: TRBJ1-4
clone size: few
CDR3 length: 18
D gene: -
V gene: TRBV18

CDR3 protein: CASSYDRGTDTQYF
CDR3 DNA: TGTGCCAGCAGCTATGACAGGGGGACAGATACGCAGTATTTT
J gene: TRBJ2-3
clone size: -
CDR3 length: 14
D gene: TRBD1
V gene: TRBV9